This T cell receptor beta chain was captured in a study of cytomegalovirus exposure and HLA in healthy donors. Study in general: Sequencing of about 200 million T cells in an earlier analysis found 90 million to 120 million unique TCR beta sequences.

The CDR3 runs to 16 residues. Germline CDR1 is MNHEY and CDR2 is SMNVEV (reference sequence). V trimming: 3 bases; J trimming: 4 bases; junction bases outside the gene matches: 9. Worth noting for this clone: The antigen is not known.

Both 60 Vbeta primers and 13 Jbeta primers went into the PCR. Profiling relied on immunoSEQ multiplex PCR, and the TCRdb table lists in-frame clones only, not all of them. The sample has around 120,000 clones; less than 90% are singletons. Study results and limitations: Rates of TCR association differed by HLA locus in a later analysis, with DRB1 highest and HLA-C lowest. Earlier analysis yielded a pattern in which most TCR beta V segments were productive about 90% or about 30% of the time. The only immune exposure information that was available was CMV serostatus.

The sequencing sample was made of PBMCs. The V call is TRBV27, the J call TRBJ2-5; 9 bases are a match to TRBD2. This clonotype originated in a middle-aged man in good health and CMV-seronegative. CDR3 sequence reads: CASSFWRGGRGETQYF. CDR3 bases: TGTGCCAGCAGTTTTTGGCGGGGGGGCCGGGGAGAGACCCAGTACTTC.